This TCR beta chain was found in a study of T cells after yellow fever vaccination. The study's findings and limits: A small share of clonotypes appeared in both CD4 and CD8 compartments. Most clones from primary vaccination were detected again post-booster (about 96% CD4, roughly 85% CD8). Faster peaking, at day 5 versus 15, marked a secondary response that was weaker.

This clonotype was counted a few times. Its antigen is not identified. Universal primer sites and UMIs were introduced during 5'RACE template-switching synthesis of TCR cDNA. TCRdb recomputed calls from the 5' RACE reads with MiXCR, one row per CDR3 protein. The data contain about 340,000 distinct CDR3 sequences, around 13% of them singletons. The V end was cut by 5 bases, the J end by 6 bases, with 14 bases between. Germline lookup yields CDR1 SGHTA and CDR2 FQGTGA. CDR3 size: 14 residues. The source is a man aged 18-30 years who received the YFV17D yellow fever vaccine. The specimen was CD4+ T cells sorted from PBMCs, collected 15 days after the yellow fever booster vaccination. The chain carries TRBV7-3 and TRBJ2-1; D may be TRBD2 (6 bases). CDR3 protein: CASSPPGTRNEQFF. CDR3 DNA: TGTGCCAGCAGCCCCCCCGGGACTCGCAATGAGCAGTTCTTC.